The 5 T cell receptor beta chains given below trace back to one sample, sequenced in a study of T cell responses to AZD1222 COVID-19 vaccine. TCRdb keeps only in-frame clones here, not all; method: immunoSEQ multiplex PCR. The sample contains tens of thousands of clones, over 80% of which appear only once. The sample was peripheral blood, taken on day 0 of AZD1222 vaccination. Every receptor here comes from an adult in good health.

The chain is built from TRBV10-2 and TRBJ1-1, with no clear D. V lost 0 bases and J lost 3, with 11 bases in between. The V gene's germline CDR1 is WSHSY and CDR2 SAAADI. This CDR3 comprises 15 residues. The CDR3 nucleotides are TGCGCCAGCAGTGAGTCGACTCCGGGGTACACTGAAGCTTTCTTT. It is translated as CASSESTPGYTEAFF.

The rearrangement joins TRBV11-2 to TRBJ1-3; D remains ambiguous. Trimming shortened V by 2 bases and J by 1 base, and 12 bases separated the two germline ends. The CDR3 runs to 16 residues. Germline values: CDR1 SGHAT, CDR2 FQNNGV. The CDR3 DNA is TGTGCCAGCAGCTTATCTCCTCGTGAGTCTGGAAACACCATATATTTT. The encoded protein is CASSLSPRESGNTIYF.

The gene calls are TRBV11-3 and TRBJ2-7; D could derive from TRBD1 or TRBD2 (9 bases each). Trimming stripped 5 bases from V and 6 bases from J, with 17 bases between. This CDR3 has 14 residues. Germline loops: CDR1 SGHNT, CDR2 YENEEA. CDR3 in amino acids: CASSAGGTGSEQYF. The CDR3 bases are TGTGCCAGCAGCGCGGGGGGGACAGGGAGCGAGCAGTACTTC.

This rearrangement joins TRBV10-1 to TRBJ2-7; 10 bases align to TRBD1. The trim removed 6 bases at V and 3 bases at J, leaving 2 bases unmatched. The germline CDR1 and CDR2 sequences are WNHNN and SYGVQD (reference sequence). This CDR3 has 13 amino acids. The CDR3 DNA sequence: TGCGCCAGCAGCCGGGACAGGGGCTACGAGCAGTACTTC. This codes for CASSRDRGYEQYF.

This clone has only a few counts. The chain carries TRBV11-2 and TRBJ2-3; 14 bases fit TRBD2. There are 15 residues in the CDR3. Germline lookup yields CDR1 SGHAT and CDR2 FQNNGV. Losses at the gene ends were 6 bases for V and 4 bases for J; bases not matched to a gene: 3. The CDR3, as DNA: TGTGCCAGCAGACGGGGACTAGCGGGGGCAGATACGCAGTATTTT. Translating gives CASRRGLAGADTQYF.